A selection of T cell receptor beta chains follows, all from one sample in a study of response to subunit inactivated influenza vaccine. TCRdb recomputed calls from the RT-PCR reads with MiXCR, one row per CDR3 protein. Of 500,000 to 550,000 distinct CDR3 sequences detected, less than 8% appear once; the ten largest clones hold approximately 12%. Sequenced here: PBMCs from blood, sampled less than 25 months after vaccination. These receptors were obtained from a man between 50 and 69 years old who received an inactivated influenza vaccine. CDR3s include the opening cysteine and the closing phenylalanine or tryptophan. D genes are given only for firm matches. Where a row states a size, it is once, few, many or the class of an expanded clone; other rows omit it.

abundance	v_gene	j_gene	d_gene	len	CDR3nt	CDR3aa
few	TRBV19	TRBJ1-1	-	15	TGTGCCAGCAACTATCGCCCAGGCCTGAACACTGAAGCTTTCTTT	CASNYRPGLNTEAFF
few	TRBV12-3/TRBV12-4	TRBJ1-5	-	13	TGTGCCAGCACCGTGGCAGGGGAACAGCCCCAGCATTTT	CASTVAGEQPQHF
-	TRBV28	TRBJ2-3	TRBD1	16	TGTGCCAGCAGTTCCTGGACAGGGGCGCTCTCAGATACGCAGTATTTT	CASSSWTGALSDTQYF
few	TRBV4-3	TRBJ2-2	TRBD2	16	TGCGCCAGCAGCCAAGTTTGGGGAGGGTACACCGGGGAGCTGTTTTTT	CASSQVWGGYTGELFF
few	TRBV11-2	TRBJ2-2	TRBD2	16	TGTGCCAGCAGCTCCACACTAGCGGGAAGTACCGGGGAGCTGTTTTTT	CASSSTLAGSTGELFF
-	TRBV9	TRBJ1-2	-	14	TGTGCCAGCAGCGTAGTTGAGGGTAACTATGGCTACACCTTC	CASSVVEGNYGYTF
many	TRBV20-1	TRBJ2-1	-	11	TGCAGTGCTAGAGGACACAATGAGCAGTTCTTC	CSARGHNEQFF
many	TRBV20-1	TRBJ2-5	-	13	TGCAGTGCTAGCTTGGCGGGCTTGAAGACCCAGTACTTC	CSASLAGLKTQYF
few	TRBV29-1	TRBJ1-2	TRBD1	11	TGCAGCGTTGGACAGGGTGACGGCTACACCTTC	CSVGQGDGYTF
once	TRBV10-1	TRBJ1-1	-	13	TGCGCCAGCAGTGCAGCGGAATACACTGAAGCTTTCTTT	CASSAAEYTEAFF
many	TRBV20-1	TRBJ1-5	-	14	TGCAGTGCTAAACCCAACCAGCACAATCAGCCCCAGCATTTT	CSAKPNQHNQPQHF
-	TRBV6-1	TRBJ2-1	TRBD1	15	TGTGCCAGCACCAATCCGGGACAGGGTATCGATGAGCAGTTCTTC	CASTNPGQGIDEQFF
-	TRBV4-2	TRBJ2-5	-	14	TGTGCCAGCAGCCAAGATTCTAGCAGAGAGACCCAGTACTTC	CASSQDSSRETQYF
many	TRBV5-1	TRBJ1-5	-	15	TGCGCCAGCAGCTCAACAGGGCTGATGGGTCAGCCCCAGCATTTT	CASSSTGLMGQPQHF
-	TRBV7-2	TRBJ1-4	TRBD1	15	TGTGCCAGCAGCAGACAGGGGCCGACTAATGAAAAACTGTTTTTT	CASSRQGPTNEKLFF
few	TRBV4-3	TRBJ1-6	-	15	TGCGCCAGCAGCCAAGTGACAGGCAATAATTCACCCCTCCACTTT	CASSQVTGNNSPLHF
few	TRBV5-1	TRBJ2-1	TRBD2	16	TGCGCCAGCAGCTCCCTAGCGGGGGGCATCAAGAATGAGCAGTTCTTC	CASSSLAGGIKNEQFF
many	TRBV6-5	TRBJ2-2	-	14	TGTGCCAGCAGTTACTCGAATCCAATCGGGGAGCTGTTTTTT	CASSYSNPIGELFF
-	TRBV20-1	TRBJ1-5	-	19	TGCAGTGCTAGAGTGGGGGGGGCAGGGGATTATGGCAGCAATCAGCCCCAGCATTTT	CSARVGGAGDYGSNQPQHF
-	TRBV6-1	TRBJ2-7	TRBD1	15	TGTGCCAGCAGCTCCGGACAGGGACTTACCTACGAGCAGTACTTC	CASSSGQGLTYEQYF
few	TRBV12-3/TRBV12-4	TRBJ2-7	TRBD1	14	TGTGCCAGCAGTTTAGGTAGGGACAGGGTTGAGCAGTACTTC	CASSLGRDRVEQYF
few	TRBV28	TRBJ2-7	TRBD1	15	TGTGCCAGCAGTGGACCCGGGACAGGGGTTAACGAGCAGTACTTC	CASSGPGTGVNEQYF
few	TRBV6-2/TRBV6-3	TRBJ1-2	TRBD1	13	TGTGCCAGCCGGACAGGGGGCAACTATGGCTACACCTTC	CASRTGGNYGYTF
many	TRBV12-3/TRBV12-4	TRBJ2-5	-	15	TGTGCCAGCAGCCCCGCACCCCGGTTTCAAGAGACCCAGTACTTC	CASSPAPRFQETQYF
-	TRBV27	TRBJ2-3	TRBD2	18	TGTGCCAGCAGTTCATTGAGGGGACTAGCGGGTTTCACAGATACGCAGTATTTT	CASSSLRGLAGFTDTQYF
few	TRBV5-1	TRBJ2-3	-	15	TGCGCCAGCACTACTGGCAGGTCGAGCACAGATACGCAGTATTTT	CASTTGRSSTDTQYF
few	TRBV21-1	TRBJ2-7	-	16	TGTGCCAGCAGCTACAGGGGTTCTAGCGACACCTACGAGCAGTACTTC	CASSYRGSSDTYEQYF
many	TRBV11-2	TRBJ2-1	TRBD2	15	TGTGCCAGCAGCTTCCAACTAGCGGGGGGGGATGAGCAGTTCTTC	CASSFQLAGGDEQFF
many	TRBV3-1	TRBJ2-7	TRBD1	16	TGTGCCAGCAGCCAAGAACCGGGACAGGGGGCATACGAGCAGTACTTC	CASSQEPGQGAYEQYF
many	TRBV6-1	TRBJ2-7	TRBD1	13	TGTGCCAGCAGCCGACAGGGGGGTCTCGAGCAGTACTTC	CASSRQGGLEQYF
many	TRBV6-2/TRBV6-3	TRBJ2-5	-	14	TGTGCCAGCAGTTACGGGGCAGTTCAAGAGACCCAGTACTTC	CASSYGAVQETQYF
few	TRBV13	TRBJ1-6	-	15	TGTGCCAGTTCGAGGGGGTCCGGCTATAATTCACCCCTCCACTTT	CASSRGSGYNSPLHF
few	TRBV4-3	TRBJ2-5	TRBD2	18	TGCGCCAGCAGCCAAGATGTAGCGGGGGGGCCCGCGGGAGAGACCCAGTACTTC	CASSQDVAGGPAGETQYF
-	TRBV9	TRBJ2-5	-	15	TGTGCCAGCAGCCCCACGGGACTCCCGGGGGAGACCCAGTACTTC	CASSPTGLPGETQYF
few	TRBV29-1	TRBJ2-5	-	15	TGCAGCGTTGAAGCCAGGGCCAGGTCAAGGGAGACCCAGTACTTC	CSVEARARSRETQYF
few	TRBV5-6	TRBJ1-2	-	13	TGTGCCAGCAGCGGGGGGCCCTCCTCGTCTTACACCTTC	CASSGGPSSSYTF